Presented here are 4 T cell receptor beta chains from one specimen sequenced in a study of cytomegalovirus exposure and HLA in healthy donors. In the PCR, 60 Vbeta and 13 Jbeta primers were used. TCRdb's copy holds only in-frame clones and misses some; the assay was immunoSEQ multiplex PCR. The specimen's table records some 72,000 clones. Sequencing input: PBMCs. The source of these receptors is a boy aged 10-17 years in good health and CMV-seronegative.

The rearrangement uses TRBV4-3 and TRBJ2-7, with a weak D call TRBD2 (5 bases). Germline V CDR1 and CDR2: LGHNA, YSLEER. V shed 4 bases and J shed 2 bases, with 12 bases lying between them. CDR3 length: 14 amino acids. The CDR3 sequence: CASSLGVEAYEQYF. The CDR3, as DNA: TGCGCCAGCAGCCTGGGAGTAGAGGCCTACGAGCAGTACTTC.

This chain links TRBV5-1 with TRBJ2-1, with 13 nucleotides matching TRBD2. The CDR3 has 16 amino acids. Germline CDR1 reads SGHRS; CDR2 reads YFSETQ. The ends lost 1 base at V and 7 bases at J; junction bases unmatched: 5. The CDR3 loop is CASSLFTSGRGNEQFF. In nucleotides, the CDR3 is TGCGCCAGCAGCTTGTTTACTAGCGGGAGGGGGAATGAGCAGTTCTTC.

The rearrangement joins TRBV7-2 to TRBJ2-1; 11 positions match TRBD2. V was pared by 4 bases and J by 7 bases, with 9 bases of the junction left unmatched. CDR3 length: 16 residues. Germline values: CDR1 SGHTA, CDR2 FQGNSA. CDR3 bases: TGTGCCAGCAGCTCCCAGGTAGCGGGGGGGCGGAATGAGCAGTTCTTC. Translating it yields CASSSQVAGGRNEQFF.

The chain carries TRBV6-5 and TRBJ1-5; D is undetermined. The CDR3 runs to 13 residues. The germline gives CDR1 MNHEY, CDR2 SVGAGI. V was cut by 0 bases and J by 7 bases, with 7 bases left in between. In DNA, the CDR3 is TGTGCCAGCAGTTACTCGAACGGGCAGCCCCAGCATTTT. Its translation is CASSYSNGQPQHF.